This T cell receptor (beta chain) was documented in a study of regulatory T cells in long-lasting Graves disease. Whole-study results and caveats: Persistent disease preferred TRBV28, TRBJ1-2 and TRBJ2-5; new disease, TRBV20-1 and TRBJ2-1.

Time point meaning: persistent/refractory GD, antithyroid drugs over 5 years with positive TRAb. PBMC RNA was the source of the TCR library. HTBI primers from iRepertoire and Arm-PCR of CDR3 regions yielded the TCR beta libraries. TCRdb recomputed calls from the multiplex PCR reads with MiXCR, one row per CDR3 protein. The sample records 500,000 to 700,000 distinct CDR3 sequences, 25% to 35% being singletons. This clonotype was seen only a few times. The antigen remains unidentified. CDR1 is LNHNV, CDR2 YYDKDF, per germline (reference sequence). This CDR3 is 17 amino acids long. The V and J ends lost 1 base and 3 bases respectively, with 15 bases between them.

This clonotype was obtained from a female donor with Graves disease. Specimen: peripheral blood mononuclear cells (PBMCs), collected when the disease was refractory, from a patient treated with antithyroid drugs. The chain employs TRBV15 and TRBJ1-4, with unresolved D. Written as DNA, the CDR3 is TGTGCCACCAGCAGAGTGGTAGACCGGGTTTCTAATGAAAAACTGTTTTTT. As protein: CATSRVVDRVSNEKLFF.